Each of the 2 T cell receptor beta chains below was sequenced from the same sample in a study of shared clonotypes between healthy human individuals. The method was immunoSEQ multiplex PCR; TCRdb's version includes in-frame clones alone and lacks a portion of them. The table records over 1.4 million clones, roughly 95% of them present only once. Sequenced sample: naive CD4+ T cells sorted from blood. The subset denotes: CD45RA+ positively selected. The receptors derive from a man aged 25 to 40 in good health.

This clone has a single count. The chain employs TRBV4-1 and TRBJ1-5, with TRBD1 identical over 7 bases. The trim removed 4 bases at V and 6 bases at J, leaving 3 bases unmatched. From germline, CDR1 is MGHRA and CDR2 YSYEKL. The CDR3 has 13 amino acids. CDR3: CASSPRTGQPQHF. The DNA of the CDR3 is TGCGCCAGCAGCCCGAGGACAGGTCAGCCCCAGCATTTT.

The CDR3 region is CASRTLTGGSLSGANVLTF. CDR3 in DNA: TGTGCCAGCAGGACCCTGACAGGGGGTTCTCTCTCTGGGGCCAACGTCCTGACTTTC. The J gene is TRBJ2-6, the V gene TRBV27; TRBD1 matches 9 bases. After removal of 6 bases from V and 0 bases from J, the junction contained 12 bases not matched to a gene. The CDR3 has 19 amino acids. In germline, CDR1 is MNHEY, CDR2 SMNVEV (reference sequence).